This T cell receptor beta chain was captured by sequencing in a study of blood T cell repertoires in COVID-19. The CDR3 sequence is 18 residues long. Germline CDR1 KGHSH, CDR2 LQKENI. J was trimmed by 4 bases and V by 3 bases; bases with no gene match: 6. Profiled with immunoSEQ multiplex PCR; TCRdb holds only in-frame clones, not every one. Of 150,000 to 200,000 clones in the sample, over 60% were seen once. Sequencing used peripheral blood. The source of this sequence is a woman in her 70s with acute or convalescent COVID-19. This rearrangement joins TRBV18 to TRBJ2-1, with 16 nucleotides matching TRBD2. The CDR3 spells CASSPTGLAGGPYNEQFF. CDR3 sequence (DNA): TGTGCCAGCTCACCTACGGGACTAGCGGGAGGGCCATACAATGAGCAGTTCTTC.